Listed below are T cell receptor beta chains from one sample, sequenced in a study of OX40 agonist ivuxolimab in advanced cancers. Measured with immunoSEQ multiplex PCR; TCRdb has only the in-frame clones, and not every one. The table has under 80,000 clones, more than 80% seen once. Here the sequenced sample was CD4+ or CD8+ T cells sorted from blood, taken in a trial of the OX40 agonist ivuxolimab. These receptors were collected from an adult with an advanced solid tumor such as melanoma, head and neck, liver or kidney cancer. CDR3s include the opening cysteine and the closing phenylalanine or tryptophan. The D gene is left open where the match is weak. Expanded clones get a size class; other rows say once, few or many, or leave the size out.

J gene	V gene	D gene	clone size	CDR3 protein	CDR3 DNA
TRBJ2-5	TRBV2	TRBD1	-	CASSANRDSETQYF	TGTGCCAGCAGTGCAAACAGGGACAGTGAGACCCAGTACTTC
TRBJ1-5	TRBV5-4	TRBD1	-	CASSLGDRDYQPQHF	TGTGCCAGCAGCTTGGGCGACAGGGACTATCAGCCCCAGCATTTT
TRBJ2-1	TRBV6-5	-	-	CASRAWGNTYNEQFF	TGTGCCAGCAGGGCCTGGGGGAACACCTACAATGAGCAGTTCTTC
TRBJ2-1	TRBV5-4	-	-	CASSLPLVRHEQFF	TGTGCCAGCAGCTTACCACTAGTTAGGCATGAGCAGTTCTTC
TRBJ1-6	TRBV7-9	-	-	CASKGASSYNSPLHF	TGTGCCAGCAAGGGAGCGAGCTCCTATAATTCACCCCTCCACTTT
TRBJ1-4	TRBV6-5	-	-	CASSRGSFNEKLFF	TGTGCCAGCAGTCGGGGCTCTTTTAATGAAAAACTGTTTTTT
TRBJ2-7	TRBV9	TRBD1	-	CASSVVPGQGAQQYF	TGTGCCAGCAGCGTGGTCCCGGGACAGGGGGCGCAGCAGTACTTC
TRBJ2-5	TRBV5-1	TRBD1	-	CASSPWTGQETQYF	TGCGCCAGCAGCCCGTGGACAGGTCAAGAGACCCAGTACTTC
TRBJ2-5	TRBV7-2	-	-	CASSLVKTQYF	TGTGCCAGCAGCTTAGTTAAGACCCAGTACTTC
TRBJ2-6	TRBV18	TRBD2	-	CASSPGGASSGANVLTF	TGTGCCAGCTCACCCGGGGGGGCCAGCTCTGGGGCCAACGTCCTGACTTTC
TRBJ2-7	TRBV6-6	-	-	CASSYGEQYF	TGTGCCAGCAGTTACGGCGAGCAGTACTTC
TRBJ1-5	TRBV6-5	-	-	CASSYGEIQPQHF	TGTGCCAGCAGTTATGGGGAAATTCAGCCCCAGCATTTT
TRBJ2-7	TRBV6-1	TRBD1	-	CASRDVWTGMDEQYF	TGTGCCAGCAGGGACGTGTGGACAGGGATGGACGAGCAGTACTTC
TRBJ1-5	TRBV6-1	-	-	CASSEEGMRQPQHF	TGTGCCAGCAGTGAGGAAGGGATGAGGCAGCCCCAGCATTTT
TRBJ1-3	TRBV9	-	once	CASSPQVYSGNTIYF	TGTGCCAGCAGCCCACAGGTTTACTCTGGAAACACCATATATTTT
TRBJ1-4	TRBV6-5	-	-	CASSSGLAGNEKLFF	TGTGCCAGCAGTTCCGGACTTGCGGGGAATGAAAAACTGTTTTTT
TRBJ2-2	TRBV11-1	-	few	CASSTRDIPTGELFF	TGTGCCAGCAGCACCAGGGACATCCCCACCGGGGAGCTGTTTTTT
TRBJ1-3	TRBV7-2	-	-	CASSLPGQSSGNTIYF	TGTGCCAGCAGCTTACCGGGACAAAGCTCTGGAAACACCATATATTTT
TRBJ1-3	TRBV7-2	TRBD1	-	CASSFRQGKGNTIYF	TGTGCCAGCAGCTTCCGACAGGGGAAGGGAAACACCATATATTTT
TRBJ1-3	TRBV2	-	-	CASRDRWGSGNTIYF	TGTGCCAGCAGGGACCGATGGGGCTCTGGAAACACCATATATTTT
TRBJ2-1	TRBV19	-	-	CASSMQASYNEQFF	TGTGCCAGTAGTATGCAGGCCTCGTACAATGAGCAGTTCTTC
TRBJ1-3	TRBV30	-	-	CAWSWWGSSGNTIYF	TGTGCCTGGAGTTGGTGGGGGAGCTCTGGAAACACCATATATTTT
TRBJ1-2	TRBV7-9	-	-	CASSLRDTYGYTF	TGTGCCAGCAGCTTGAGGGACACTTATGGCTACACCTTC
TRBJ2-1	TRBV4-2	-	few	CASSPDLVTYNEQFF	TGTGCCAGCAGCCCAGATTTAGTCACCTACAATGAGCAGTTCTTC
TRBJ2-3	TRBV11-2	-	-	CASRGAYTQYF	TGTGCCAGCAGGGGGGCCTATACGCAGTATTTT
TRBJ1-6	TRBV25-1	-	-	CASRGGGGSPLHF	TGTGCCAGCAGGGGAGGGGGGGGTTCACCCCTCCACTTT
TRBJ1-5	TRBV7-9	TRBD1	-	CASSDRGNQPQHF	TGTGCCAGCTCCGACAGGGGCAATCAGCCCCAGCATTTT
TRBJ1-3	TRBV5-4	-	-	CASSRTLSGNTIYF	TGTGCCAGCAGCCGGACACTATCTGGAAACACCATATATTTT
TRBJ2-1	TRBV5-1	-	-	CASSLLANEQFF	TGCGCCAGCAGCTTGCTAGCCAATGAGCAGTTCTTC
TRBJ2-5	TRBV5-1	TRBD1	-	CASSGRGQVAETQYF	TGCGCCAGCAGCGGCAGGGGGCAAGTGGCAGAGACCCAGTACTTC
TRBJ2-7	TRBV7-2	TRBD2	-	CASSLVASGYEQYF	TGTGCCAGCAGCTTAGTCGCTAGCGGCTACGAGCAGTACTTC
TRBJ2-3	TRBV2	TRBD1	-	CASRIDRGRSDTQYF	TGTGCCAGCAGGATCGACAGGGGGCGCTCGGATACGCAGTATTTT
TRBJ2-6	TRBV4-2	TRBD1	-	CASSLARQGASGANVLTF	TGTGCCAGCAGCCTGGCGAGACAGGGGGCCTCTGGGGCCAACGTCCTGACTTTC
TRBJ2-2	TRBV30	-	-	CAWSVRGQLNTGELFF	TGTGCCTGGAGTGTACGGGGGCAACTGAACACCGGGGAGCTGTTTTTT
TRBJ2-4	TRBV5-1	-	-	CASSWENQRDSKNIQYF	TGCGCCAGCAGCTGGGAAAACCAGCGGGACAGCAAAAACATTCAGTACTTC
TRBJ1-1	TRBV30	TRBD1	few	CAWSQGQAEAFF	TGTGCCTGGAGTCAGGGACAGGCTGAAGCTTTCTTT
TRBJ2-2	TRBV5-1	-	-	CASSQGSNGELFF	TGCGCCAGCAGCCAAGGGAGCAACGGGGAGCTGTTTTTT